A single sample is the source of the 9 T cell receptor beta chains below, sequenced in a study of blood T cell repertoires in COVID-19. Data came from immunoSEQ multiplex PCR; TCRdb stores just in-frame clones and leaves some out. This sample has some 180,000 clones, with approximately 90% found just once. Sequencing input: peripheral blood. These receptors were taken from a man aged 45-65 years who had recovered from COVID-19.

This clone was counted once. The rearrangement uses TRBV10-3 and TRBJ2-2; D is ambiguous. CDR1 and CDR2 (germline): ENHRY, SYGVKD. The CDR3 spans 14 residues. V lost 2 bases to trimming and J lost 2 bases, with 6 bases between them. The CDR3 DNA is TGTGCCATCAGTGAGGTGGGCAACACCGGGGAGCTGTTTTTT. Encoded protein: CAISEVGNTGELFF.

The CDR3 nucleotides are TGTGCCAGCAGAGATCAGCGCTATGGCTACACCTTC. It specifies CASRDQRYGYTF. This sequence joins TRBV28 and TRBJ1-2; D is undetermined. Germline V CDR1 and CDR2: MDHEN, SYDVKM. Trimming left V 6 bases short and J 4 bases short, with 9 bases between. The CDR3 runs to 12 residues.

The V and J genes are TRBV4-1 and TRBJ1-4, with D perhaps matching TRBD1 (6 bases). The V and J ends lost 0 bases and 8 bases respectively, with 16 bases between them. This CDR3 has 16 amino acids. Germline assignment: CDR1 MGHRA and CDR2 YSYEKL. Here the CDR3 DNA reads TGCGCCAGCAGCCAAGATAAAGGGGGATTTGGAGAAAAACTGTTTTTT. It encodes CASSQDKGGFGEKLFF.

J is TRBJ1-5 and V is TRBV2; D call uncertain. This CDR3 has 14 residues. Germline V gene sequence: CDR1 SNHLY, CDR2 FYNNEI. V was pared by 3 bases and J by 0 bases, with 6 bases between. This CDR3 is CASSDSYSNQPQHF. The CDR3 region has the DNA TGTGCCAGCAGTGACAGTTATAGCAATCAGCCCCAGCATTTT.

V is TRBV5-1 and J is TRBJ1-2; D is unclear. The CDR3 has 15 amino acids. V dropped 0 bases and J dropped 3 bases, with 12 bases sitting between them. Per germline, CDR1 SGHRS and CDR2 YFSETQ. The chain's CDR3 is CASSLEGRSDYGYTF. As DNA, the CDR3 is TGCGCCAGCAGCTTGGAAGGCAGGTCGGACTATGGCTACACCTTC.

This rearrangement joins TRBV9 to TRBJ1-1; D remains ambiguous. Between the trimmed V and J ends, which lost 0 bases and 4 bases, there was a span of 7 bases. CDR1 and CDR2 from the germline V gene are SGDLS and YYNGEE. There are 13 residues in the CDR3. This CDR3 reads CASSVGGTTEAFF. CDR3 coding DNA: TGTGCCAGCAGCGTAGGAGGAACCACTGAAGCTTTCTTT.

The table lists this clone with a count of one. The CDR3 DNA reads TGTGCCAGCATTCTAGCGGGGGACAATGAGCAGTTCTTC. Translated, it gives CASILAGDNEQFF. The chain recombines TRBV28 with TRBJ2-1; 10 bases agree with TRBD2. CDR1 and CDR2 (germline): MDHEN, SYDVKM. Unmatched junction bases numbered 2, after V lost 7 bases and J lost 5 bases. The CDR3 length is 13 residues.

This chain joins TRBV5-5 and TRBJ1-1, with TRBD1 matching 7 bases. The V gene's germline CDR1 is SGHKS and CDR2 YYEKEE (reference sequence). The V and J ends lost 3 bases and 5 bases, in that order; junction bases with no gene match: 7. The CDR3 spans 14 residues. The CDR3 here is CASSSRGLWTEAFF. DNA of the CDR3: TGTGCCAGCAGCTCAAGGGGGCTTTGGACTGAAGCTTTCTTT.

The chain has TRBV30 and TRBJ1-1, with D tentatively TRBD1 (6 bases). The CDR3 length is 13 residues. The germline V gene has CDR1 GTSNPN and CDR2 SVGIG (reference sequence). Trimming shortened V by 2 bases and J by 1 base, and 8 bases separated the two germline ends. CDR3 nucleotides: TGTGCCTGGAGTCGGGACACGAACACTGAAGCTTTCTTT. It translates to CAWSRDTNTEAFF.